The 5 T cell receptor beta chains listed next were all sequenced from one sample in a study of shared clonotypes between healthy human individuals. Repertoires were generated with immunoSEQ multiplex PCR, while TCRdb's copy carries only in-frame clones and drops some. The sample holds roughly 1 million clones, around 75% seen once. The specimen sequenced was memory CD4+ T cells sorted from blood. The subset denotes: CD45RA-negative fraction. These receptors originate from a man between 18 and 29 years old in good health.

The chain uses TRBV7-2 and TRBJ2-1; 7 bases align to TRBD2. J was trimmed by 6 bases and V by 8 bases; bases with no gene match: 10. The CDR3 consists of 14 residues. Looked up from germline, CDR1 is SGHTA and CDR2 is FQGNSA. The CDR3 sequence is CASGQGSGRNEQFF. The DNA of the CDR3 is TGTGCCAGCGGGCAGGGTAGCGGGCGCAATGAGCAGTTCTTC.

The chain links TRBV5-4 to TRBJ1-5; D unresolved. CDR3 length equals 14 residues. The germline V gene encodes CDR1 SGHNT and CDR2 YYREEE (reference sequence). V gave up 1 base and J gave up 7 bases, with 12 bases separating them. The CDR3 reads CASSLYGPGQPQHF. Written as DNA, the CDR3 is TGTGCCAGCAGCTTGTACGGGCCGGGGCAGCCCCAGCATTTT.

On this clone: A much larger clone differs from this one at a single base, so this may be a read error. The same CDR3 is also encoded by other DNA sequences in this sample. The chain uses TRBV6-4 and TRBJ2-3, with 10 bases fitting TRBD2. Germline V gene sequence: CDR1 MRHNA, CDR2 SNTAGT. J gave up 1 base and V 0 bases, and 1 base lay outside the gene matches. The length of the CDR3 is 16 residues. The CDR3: CASSDSTSGGTDTQYF. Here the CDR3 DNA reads TGTGCCAGCAGTGACTCTACTAGCGGGGGCACAGATACGCAGTATTTT.

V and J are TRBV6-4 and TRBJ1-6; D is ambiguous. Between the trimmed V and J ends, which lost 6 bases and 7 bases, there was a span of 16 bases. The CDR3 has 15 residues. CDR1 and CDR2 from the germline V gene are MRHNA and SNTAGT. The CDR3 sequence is CASSQNPGGNSPLHF. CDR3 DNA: TGTGCCAGCAGCCAAAACCCGGGAGGCAATTCACCCCTCCACTTT.

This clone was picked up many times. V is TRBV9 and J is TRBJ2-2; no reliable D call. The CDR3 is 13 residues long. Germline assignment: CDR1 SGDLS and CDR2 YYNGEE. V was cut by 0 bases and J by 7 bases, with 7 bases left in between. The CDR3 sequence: CASSVVTNGELFF. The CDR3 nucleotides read TGTGCCAGCAGCGTAGTCACTAACGGGGAGCTGTTTTTT.